This is a list of T cell receptor beta chains from one sample in a study of shared clonotypes between healthy human individuals. Measured with immunoSEQ multiplex PCR; TCRdb has only the in-frame clones, and not every one. The profile shows around 350,000 clones, around 70% of them singletons. Sequencing used memory CD4+ T cells sorted from blood. The receptor source for this set is a man aged 25 to 40 in good health. The conserved cysteine and the conserved F or W are not part of the CDR3 here. For some rows the clone size is stated as once, few or many, or as a class when expanded; others skip it.

>TRBV28|NA
ASSLRKGITGELF
>TRBV14|NA
ASSQPKSRDLNNYGYT
>TRBV5-1|NA
ASSAQGFQETQY
>TRBV18|NA
ASSGLAEQETQY
>TRBV7-9|NA
ASSWGRGRETQY
>TRBV5-8|NA
ASSEGLAIYNEQF
>TRBV28|NA
ASSRPGQLNQPQH
>TRBV27|NA
ASSHPGQPQH
>TRBV4-3|NA
ASGTTGGHTGELF
>TRBV7-2|NA
ASSLGVGGTEAF
>TRBV5-5|NA
ASSGRLAASTDTQY
>TRBV5-4|NA
ASSFWQGSFNYGYT
>TRBV6-1|many
ASSWERATQY
>TRBV7-2|many
ASRRAVGLADPTQY
>TRBV27|few
ASSLQLQETQY
>TRBV14|NA
ASSQEPRGFGFNTEAF
>TRBV25-1|NA
ASSEFAGGDTQY
>TRBV5-4|NA
ASKPFGDTEAF
>TRBV6-5|few
ASSYSTGGTGELF
>TRBV9|few
ASSMGNGQGTDTQY
>TRBV7-2|many
ASRPLDRGHQPQH
>TRBV5-1|many
ASGFAGVPQETQY
>TRBV5-4|NA
ASSHDYGPQH
>TRBV2|many
ASSEYRWAF
>TRBV2|NA
ASTGGPLTEAF
>TRBV7-8|NA
ASSLADRAYEQY
>TRBV7-2|NA
ASSFTNTDTQY
>TRBV2|NA
ASMTSGSTDTQY
>TRBV18|NA
ASSPRIIQGYEQY
>TRBV5-1|NA
ASSLALVGGSYEQY
>TRBV28|NA
ASTAPFPYGYT
>TRBV19|NA
ASRPTGGSGELF
>TRBV2|NA
ASSGRGGTDTQY
>TRBV29-1|NA
SVDSPGQGSGYGYT
>TRBV6-5|NA
ASSARGGREQY
>TRBV28|NA
ASTPSTDTQY
>TRBV4-3|NA
ASSQERRGRIGSGNTIY
>TRBV7-8|NA
ASSLRQKETQY
>TRBV30|NA
AWIESTVGREKLF
>TRBV6-1|NA
ASRKTTGELF
>TRBV5-6|NA
ASSFTDAQY
>TRBV25-1|NA
ASSAAREGEQY
>TRBV7-8|NA
ASSFLGPGGTEAF
>TRBV5-6|NA
ASSQRTGPNEKLF
>TRBV9|NA
ASSVDPLGFESSYNEQF
>TRBV6-1|NA
ASTLDPNTDTQY
>TRBV11-3|NA
ASSLDLTVSTDTQY
>TRBV5-1|NA
ASTPGGGRDTQY
>TRBV13|NA
ASSLRTGAHTEAF
>TRBV7-2|NA
ASTYNPGGELF
>TRBV9|NA
ASSVDPSGHAYEQY
>TRBV18|NA
ASSLQKNTEAF
>TRBV18|once
ASSPMGGAGANVLT
>TRBV9|NA
ASSVDGSRNQPQH
>TRBV6-5|NA
ASLGRGRNEQY
>TRBV5-4|NA
ASSLAGTEPRLH
>TRBV28|NA
ASSLGQGYGYT
>TRBV6-1|NA
ASRPPTDNTEAF
>TRBV5-6|NA
ASSLGAGRETQY